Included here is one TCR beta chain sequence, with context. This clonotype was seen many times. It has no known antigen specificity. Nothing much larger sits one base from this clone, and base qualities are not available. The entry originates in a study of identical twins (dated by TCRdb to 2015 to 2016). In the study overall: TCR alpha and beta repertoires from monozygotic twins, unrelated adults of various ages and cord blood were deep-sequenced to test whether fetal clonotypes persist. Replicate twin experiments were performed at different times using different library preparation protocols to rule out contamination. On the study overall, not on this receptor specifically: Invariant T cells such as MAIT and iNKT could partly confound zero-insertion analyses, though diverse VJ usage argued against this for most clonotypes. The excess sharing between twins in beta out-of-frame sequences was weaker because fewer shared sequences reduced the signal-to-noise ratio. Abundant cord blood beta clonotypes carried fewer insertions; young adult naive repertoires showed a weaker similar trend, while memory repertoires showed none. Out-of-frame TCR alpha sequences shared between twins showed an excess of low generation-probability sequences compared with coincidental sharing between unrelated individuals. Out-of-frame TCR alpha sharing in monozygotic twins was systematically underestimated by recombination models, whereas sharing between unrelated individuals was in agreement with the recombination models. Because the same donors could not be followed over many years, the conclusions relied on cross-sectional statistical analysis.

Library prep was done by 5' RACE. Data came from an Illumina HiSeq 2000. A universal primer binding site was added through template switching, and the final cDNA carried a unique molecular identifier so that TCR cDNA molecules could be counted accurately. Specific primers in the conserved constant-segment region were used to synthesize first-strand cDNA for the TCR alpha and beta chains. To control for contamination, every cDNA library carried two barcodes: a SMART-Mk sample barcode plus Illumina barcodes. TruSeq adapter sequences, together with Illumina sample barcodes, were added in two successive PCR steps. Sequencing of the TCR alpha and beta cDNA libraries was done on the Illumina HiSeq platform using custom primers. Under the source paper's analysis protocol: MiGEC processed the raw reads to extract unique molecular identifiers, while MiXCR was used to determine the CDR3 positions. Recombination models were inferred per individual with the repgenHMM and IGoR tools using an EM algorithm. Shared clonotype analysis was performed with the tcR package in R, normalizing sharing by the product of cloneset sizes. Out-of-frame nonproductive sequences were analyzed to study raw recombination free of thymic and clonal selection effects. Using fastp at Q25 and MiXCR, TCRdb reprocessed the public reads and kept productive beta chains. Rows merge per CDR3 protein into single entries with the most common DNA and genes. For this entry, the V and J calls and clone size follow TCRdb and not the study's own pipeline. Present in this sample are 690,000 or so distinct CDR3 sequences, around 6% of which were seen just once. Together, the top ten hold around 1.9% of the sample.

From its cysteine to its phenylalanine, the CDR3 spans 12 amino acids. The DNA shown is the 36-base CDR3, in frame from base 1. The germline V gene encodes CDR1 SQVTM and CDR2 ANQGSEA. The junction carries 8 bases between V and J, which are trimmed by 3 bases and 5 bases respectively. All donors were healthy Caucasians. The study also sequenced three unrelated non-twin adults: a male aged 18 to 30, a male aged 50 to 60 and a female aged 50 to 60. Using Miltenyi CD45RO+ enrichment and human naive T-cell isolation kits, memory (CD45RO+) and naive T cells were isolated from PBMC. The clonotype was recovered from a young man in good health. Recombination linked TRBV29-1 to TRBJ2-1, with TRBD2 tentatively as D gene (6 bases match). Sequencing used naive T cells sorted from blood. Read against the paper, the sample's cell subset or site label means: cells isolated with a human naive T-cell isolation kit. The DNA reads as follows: TGCAGCGTTGACGCGGGGAACAATGAGCAGTTCTTC. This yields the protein CSVDAGNNEQFF.